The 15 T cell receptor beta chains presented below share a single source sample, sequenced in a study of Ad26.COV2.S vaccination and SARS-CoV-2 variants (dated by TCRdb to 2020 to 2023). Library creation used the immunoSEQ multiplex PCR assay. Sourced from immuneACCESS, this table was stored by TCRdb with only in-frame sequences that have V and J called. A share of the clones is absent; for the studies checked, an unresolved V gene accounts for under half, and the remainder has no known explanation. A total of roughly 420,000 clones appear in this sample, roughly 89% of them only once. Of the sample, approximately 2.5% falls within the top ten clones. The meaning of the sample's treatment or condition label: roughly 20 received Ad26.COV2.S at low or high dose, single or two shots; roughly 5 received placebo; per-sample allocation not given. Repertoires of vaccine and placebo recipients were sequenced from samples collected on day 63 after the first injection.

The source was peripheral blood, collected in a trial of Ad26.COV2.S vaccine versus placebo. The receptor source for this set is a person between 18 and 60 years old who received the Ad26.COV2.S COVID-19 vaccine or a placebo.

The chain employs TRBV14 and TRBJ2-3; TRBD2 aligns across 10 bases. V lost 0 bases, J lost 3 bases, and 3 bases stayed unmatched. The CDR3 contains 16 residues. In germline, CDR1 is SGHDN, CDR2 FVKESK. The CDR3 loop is CASSQDIAGGTDTQYF. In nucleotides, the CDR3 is TGTGCCAGCAGCCAAGATATAGCGGGAGGTACAGATACGCAGTATTTT.

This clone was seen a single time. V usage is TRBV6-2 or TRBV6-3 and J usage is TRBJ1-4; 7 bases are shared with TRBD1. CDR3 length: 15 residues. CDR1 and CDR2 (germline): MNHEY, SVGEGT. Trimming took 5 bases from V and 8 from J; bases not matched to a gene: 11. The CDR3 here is CASSTPRTGGEKLFF. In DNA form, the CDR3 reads TGTGCCAGCAGTACTCCTAGGACAGGAGGCGAAAAACTGTTTTTT.

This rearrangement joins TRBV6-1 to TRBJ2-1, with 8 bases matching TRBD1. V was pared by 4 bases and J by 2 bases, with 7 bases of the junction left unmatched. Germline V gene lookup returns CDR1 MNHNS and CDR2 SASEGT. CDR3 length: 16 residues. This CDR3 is CASSARTGLTYNEQFF. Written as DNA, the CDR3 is TGTGCCAGCAGTGCAAGGACAGGGCTGACCTACAATGAGCAGTTCTTC.

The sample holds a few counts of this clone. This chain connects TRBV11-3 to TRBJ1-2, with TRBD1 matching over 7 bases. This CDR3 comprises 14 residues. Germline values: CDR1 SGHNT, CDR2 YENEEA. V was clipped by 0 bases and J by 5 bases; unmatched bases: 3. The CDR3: CASSLDHRGYGYTF. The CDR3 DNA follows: TGTGCCAGCAGCTTAGATCACAGGGGATATGGCTACACCTTC.

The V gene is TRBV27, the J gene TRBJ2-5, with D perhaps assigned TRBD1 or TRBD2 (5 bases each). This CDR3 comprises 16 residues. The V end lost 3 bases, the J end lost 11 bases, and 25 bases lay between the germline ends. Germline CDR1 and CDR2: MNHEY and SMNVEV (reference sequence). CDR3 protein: CASSFLFAGARGEQYF. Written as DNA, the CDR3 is TGTGCCAGCAGTTTCTTGTTCGCAGGTGCCCGAGGGGAACAGTACTTC.

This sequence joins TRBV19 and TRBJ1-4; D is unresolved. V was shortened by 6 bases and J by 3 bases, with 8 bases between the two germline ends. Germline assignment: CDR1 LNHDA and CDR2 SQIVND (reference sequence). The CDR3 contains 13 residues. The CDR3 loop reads CASSAIANEKLFF. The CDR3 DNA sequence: TGTGCCAGTAGCGCAATAGCTAATGAAAAACTGTTTTTT.

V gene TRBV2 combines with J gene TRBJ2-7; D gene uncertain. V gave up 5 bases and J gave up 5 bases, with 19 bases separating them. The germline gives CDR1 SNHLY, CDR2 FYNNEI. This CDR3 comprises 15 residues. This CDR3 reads CASSRDANQLDEQYV. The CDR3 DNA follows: TGTGCCAGCAGTCGTGACGCCAACCAACTCGACGAGCAGTACGTC.

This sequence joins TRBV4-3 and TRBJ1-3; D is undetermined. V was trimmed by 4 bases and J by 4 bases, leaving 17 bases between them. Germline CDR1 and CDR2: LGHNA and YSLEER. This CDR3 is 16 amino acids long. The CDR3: CASSRPVAMEGNTIYF. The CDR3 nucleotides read TGCGCCAGCAGCCGCCCTGTGGCCATGGAGGGAAACACCATATATTTT.

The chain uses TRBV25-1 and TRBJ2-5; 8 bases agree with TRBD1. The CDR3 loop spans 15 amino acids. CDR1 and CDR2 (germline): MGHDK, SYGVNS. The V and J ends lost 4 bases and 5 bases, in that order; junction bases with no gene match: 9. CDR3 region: CASSGPRTGKETQYF. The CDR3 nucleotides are TGTGCCAGCAGTGGCCCTCGGACAGGGAAGGAGACCCAGTACTTC.

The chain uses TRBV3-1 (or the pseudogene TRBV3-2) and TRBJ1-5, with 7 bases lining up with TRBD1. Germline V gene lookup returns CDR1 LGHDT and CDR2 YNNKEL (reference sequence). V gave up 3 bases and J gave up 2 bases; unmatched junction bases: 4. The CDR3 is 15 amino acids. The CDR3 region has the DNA TGTGCCAGCAGCCAGACGACAGGGCGCAATCAGCCCCAGCATTTT. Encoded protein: CASSQTTGRNQPQHF.

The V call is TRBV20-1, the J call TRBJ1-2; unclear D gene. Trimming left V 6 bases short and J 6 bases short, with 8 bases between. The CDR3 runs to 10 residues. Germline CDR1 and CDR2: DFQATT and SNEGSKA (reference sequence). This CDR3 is CSAGQDGYTF. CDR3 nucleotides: TGCAGTGCAGGGCAGGATGGCTACACCTTC.

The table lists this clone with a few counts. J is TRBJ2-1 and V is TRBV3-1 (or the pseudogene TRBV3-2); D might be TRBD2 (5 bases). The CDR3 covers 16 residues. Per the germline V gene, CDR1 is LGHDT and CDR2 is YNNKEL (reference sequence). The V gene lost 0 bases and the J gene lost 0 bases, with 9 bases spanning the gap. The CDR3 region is CASSQDRESSYNEQFF. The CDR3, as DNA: TGTGCCAGCAGCCAAGATAGGGAGAGCTCCTACAATGAGCAGTTCTTC.

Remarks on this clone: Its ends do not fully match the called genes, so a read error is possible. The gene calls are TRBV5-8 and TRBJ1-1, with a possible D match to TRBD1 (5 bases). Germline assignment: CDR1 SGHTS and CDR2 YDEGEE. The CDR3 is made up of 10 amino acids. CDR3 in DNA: TGTGCCAGCAGCACCTTGAAAGGGGTCTTT. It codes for CASSTLKGVF.

Here the CDR3 DNA reads TGTGCCAGCAGAAATTGGGGGGATACCGGGGAGCTGTTTTTT. Translation: CASRNWGDTGELFF. The V call is TRBV27, the J call TRBJ2-2; D is possibly TRBD2 (6 bases). This CDR3 is 14 amino acids long. V was shortened by 6 bases and J by 5 bases, with 13 bases between the two germline ends. In germline, CDR1 is MNHEY, CDR2 SMNVEV (reference sequence).

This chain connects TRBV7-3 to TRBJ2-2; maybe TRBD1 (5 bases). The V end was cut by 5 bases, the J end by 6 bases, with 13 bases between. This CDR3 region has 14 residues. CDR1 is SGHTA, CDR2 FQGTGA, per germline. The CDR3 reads CASSDKGWAGELFF. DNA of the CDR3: TGTGCCAGCAGCGACAAGGGGTGGGCCGGGGAGCTGTTTTTT. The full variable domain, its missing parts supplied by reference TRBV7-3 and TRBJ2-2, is GAGVSQTPSNKVTEKGKYVELRCDPISGHTALYWYRQSLGQGPEFLIYFQGTGAADDSGLPNDRFFAVRPEGSVSTLKIQRTERGDSAVYLCASSDKGWAGELFFGEGSRLTVL.